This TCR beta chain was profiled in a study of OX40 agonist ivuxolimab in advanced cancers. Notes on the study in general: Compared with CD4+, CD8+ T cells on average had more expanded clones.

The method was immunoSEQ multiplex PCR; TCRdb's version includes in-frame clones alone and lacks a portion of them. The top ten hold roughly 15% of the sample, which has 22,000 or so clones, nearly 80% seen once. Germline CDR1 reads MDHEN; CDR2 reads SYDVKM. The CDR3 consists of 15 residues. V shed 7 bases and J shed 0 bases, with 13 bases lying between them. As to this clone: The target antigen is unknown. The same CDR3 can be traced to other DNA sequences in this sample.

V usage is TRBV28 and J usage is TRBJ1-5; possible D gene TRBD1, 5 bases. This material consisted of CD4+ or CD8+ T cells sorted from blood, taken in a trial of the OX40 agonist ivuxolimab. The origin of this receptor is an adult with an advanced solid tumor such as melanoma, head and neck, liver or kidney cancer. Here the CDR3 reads CASNLDSNSNQPQHF. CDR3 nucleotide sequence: TGTGCCAGCAACCTCGACAGTAATAGCAATCAGCCCCAGCATTTT.